These 22 T cell receptor beta chains came from one sample sequenced in a study of blood T cells in healthy people across ages. The authors ran a second PCR of roughly 7 to 11 cycles using a sample-barcoded 5' primer and a J-beta primer mix. TCRdb re-analysed the 5' RACE reads in MiXCR, keeping a single row per CDR3 protein. The top ten hold 0.75% of the sample, which has some 1,000,000 distinct CDR3 sequences, around 27% seen once. These same records also appear under a second study, on T cells of mothers and their children.

Source material: blood. The receptor source for this set is a girl aged 2-15 years in good health.

The rearrangement links TRBV13 to TRBJ2-1; D remains ambiguous. Judging by the DNA end, TRBJ2-7 fits better; the J call may be wrong. The CDR3 is 16 amino acids. The germline CDR1 and CDR2 sequences are PRHDT and FYEKMQ (reference sequence). This CDR3 reads CASSSPSDGKLYEQYF. Written as DNA, the CDR3 is TGTGCCAGCAGTTCCCCCTCGGACGGCAAACTTTACGAGCAGTACTTC.

This clonotype has only a few counts. The chain links TRBV27 to TRBJ1-6; 8 bases match TRBD1. CDR3 length: 14 residues. CDR1 MNHEY and CDR2 SMNVEV come from the germline V gene (reference sequence). The junction had 8 bases not matched to a gene; V was cut back by 6 bases and J by 10 bases. As DNA, the CDR3 is TGTGCCAGCAGGCGACAGGGGCTCGAGTCACCCCTCCACTTT. Its protein product is CASRRQGLESPLHF.

The gene calls are TRBV29-1 and TRBJ2-1, with 8 bases identical to TRBD2. Germline V gene data show CDR1 as SQVTM and CDR2 as ANQGSEA. The V and J ends lost 5 bases and 6 bases, in that order; junction bases with no gene match: 6. The CDR3 contains 13 residues. CDR3 in DNA: TGCAGCGTTTTAACTAGCGGAAGCAATGAGCAGTTCTTC. This gives the protein CSVLTSGSNEQFF.

The chain carries TRBV7-9 and TRBJ2-5, with D possibly being TRBD1 or TRBD2 (5 bases each). The CDR3 covers 15 residues. CDR1 and CDR2 (germline): SEHNR, FQNEAQ (reference sequence). The V end was cut by 6 bases, the J end by 4 bases, with 18 bases between. The DNA of the CDR3 is TGTGCCAGCAGAGCCACCGGGGCGCGAGGAGAGACCCAGTACTTC. It translates to CASRATGARGETQYF.

This clonotype was seen only a few times. CDR3 in amino acids: CASGSDRNNEQFF. The CDR3 DNA reads TGTGCTAGTGGTTCGGACCGCAACAATGAGCAGTTCTTC. V gene TRBV12-5 combines with J gene TRBJ2-1; D remains ambiguous. Trimming left V 4 bases short and J 5 bases short, with 9 bases between. Per germline, CDR1 LGHNT and CDR2 FRNRAP. The CDR3 is 13 residues long.

This clonotype showed up just a few times. The V and J genes are TRBV15 and TRBJ2-5; a weak D match, TRBD2 (7 bases). Gene TRBJ2-7 matches the end of the DNA better, so the J call may be wrong. This CDR3 comprises 15 residues. From germline, CDR1 is LNHNV and CDR2 YYDKDF (reference sequence). The CDR3 sequence: CATSSLGGGSYEQYF. The CDR3 coding sequence is TGTGCCACCAGTTCCCTAGGGGGGGGATCCTACGAGCAGTACTTC.

The V call is TRBV5-1, the J call TRBJ2-5; D is unclear. Matching the DNA end better, TRBJ2-7 makes the J call doubtful. The CDR3 is 13 residues long. CDR1 is SGHRS and CDR2 is YFSETQ in the germline V gene. CDR3 protein: CASSLGPGDEQYF. CDR3 DNA sequence: TGCGCCAGCAGCTTGGGTCCGGGTGACGAGCAGTACTTC.

The table lists this clonotype with a few counts. The rearrangement links TRBV3-1 to TRBJ2-1, with D unresolved. The germline V gene has CDR1 LGHDT and CDR2 YNNKEL (reference sequence). V lost 1 base to trimming and J lost 4 bases, with 14 bases between them. This CDR3 contains 16 residues. The CDR3 DNA is TGTGCCAGCAGCCAAGGAGGCGGCAGTTCGTACAATGAGCAGTTCTTC. Amino acids: CASSQGGGSSYNEQFF.

The rearrangement joins TRBV10-3 to TRBJ1-1; D uncertain. The V gene lost 10 bases and the J gene lost 3 bases, with 18 bases spanning the gap. Germline V gives CDR1 ENHRY, CDR2 SYGVKD. The CDR3 is 14 residues long. The CDR3 DNA reads TGTGCCACCCAAATGTGGACGAGAGACACTGAAGCTTTCTTT. This sequence encodes CATQMWTRDTEAFF.

The rearrangement joins TRBV29-1 to TRBJ1-4, with D possibly matching TRBD1 (5 bases). In germline, CDR1 is SQVTM, CDR2 ANQGSEA. Trimming stripped 4 bases from V and 5 bases from J, with 14 bases between. This CDR3 comprises 14 residues. CDR3 nucleotide sequence: TGCAGCGTTGTCCAAGGGACGGTAAATGAAAAACTGTTTTTT. Translated, it gives CSVVQGTVNEKLFF. Using reference TRBV29-1 and TRBJ1-4 for the parts outside the CDR3, the full variable domain is SAVISQKPSRDICQRGTSLTIQCQVDSQVTMMFWYRQQPGQSLTLIATANQGSEATYESGFVIDKFPISRPNLTFSTLTVSNMSPEDSSIYLCSVVQGTVNEKLFFGSGTQLSVL.

The rearrangement uses TRBV29-1 and TRBJ2-7; TRBD1 aligns across 7 bases. With 4 bases clipped from V and 0 bases from J, the junction kept 6 bases outside the gene matches. CDR3 size: 14 residues. The germline CDR1 and CDR2 sequences are SQVTM and ANQGSEA. The CDR3 nucleotides read TGCAGCGTTGTAGGGGGCGGACTCTCCTACGAGCAGTACTTC. This gives the protein CSVVGGGLSYEQYF.

This clonotype was counted only a few times. The chain employs TRBV24-1 and TRBJ2-3; no definite D call. The CDR3 loop spans 11 amino acids. Deletions cut 6 bases from V and 6 bases from J, with 6 bases between. Germline CDR1 KGHDR, CDR2 SFDVKD. For the CDR3, the DNA is TGTGCCACCAGTTCCCTGGATACGCAGTATTTT. It encodes CATSSLDTQYF.

The rearrangement uses TRBV14 and TRBJ1-1; D unresolved. V was shortened by 0 bases and J by 7 bases, with 9 bases between the two germline ends. Per germline, CDR1 SGHDN and CDR2 FVKESK. The CDR3 totals 13 residues. This chain's CDR3 is CASSQEGFGEAFF. The CDR3 DNA reads as TGTGCCAGCAGCCAAGAAGGCTTTGGTGAAGCTTTCTTT.

The V and J genes are TRBV19 and TRBJ1-5; D uncertain. V lost 0 bases and J 3 bases, leaving 6 bases between the germline ends. The CDR3 covers 14 residues. Germline V gene sequence: CDR1 LNHDA, CDR2 SQIVND (reference sequence). CDR3 coding DNA: TGTGCCAGTAGTATAGAGCAGGACAATCAGCCCCAGCATTTT. This sequence encodes CASSIEQDNQPQHF. Full variable domain (rest looked up from reference TRBV19 and TRBJ1-5): DGGITQSPKYLFRKEGQNVTLSCEQNLNHDAMYWYRQDPGQGLRLIYYSQIVNDFQKGDIAEGYSVSREKKESFPLTVTSAQKNPTAFYLCASSIEQDNQPQHFGDGTRLSIL.

The chain joins TRBV12-3 or TRBV12-4 to TRBJ1-4, with TRBD1 as a possible D gene (5 bases). Trimming pared 3 bases from V and 8 bases from J, leaving 13 bases between. This CDR3 has 14 residues. CDR3 residues: CASSFMGPGEKLFF. The CDR3 DNA follows: TGTGCCAGCAGTTTCATGGGGCCAGGGGAAAAACTGTTTTTT.

This clonotype was counted between two and nine times. This rearrangement joins TRBV29-1 to TRBJ2-3; D unresolved. The CDR3 runs to 10 residues. The V gene lost 4 bases and the J gene lost 7 bases, with 6 bases spanning the gap. Germline V CDR1 and CDR2: SQVTM, ANQGSEA. The DNA of the CDR3 is TGCAGCGTTGTAAGCAATACGCAGTATTTT. Its protein product is CSVVSNTQYF.

This sequence joins TRBV29-1 and TRBJ1-2, with TRBD1 matching 9 bases. This CDR3 has 13 residues. Germline loops: CDR1 SQVTM, CDR2 ANQGSEA. V lost 7 bases, J lost 5 bases, and 8 bases stayed unmatched. The CDR3 region is CSAGTGSGYGYTF. Written as DNA, the CDR3 is TGCAGCGCCGGGACAGGGAGTGGGTATGGCTACACCTTC.

This clonotype was observed a few times. The chain links TRBV11-1 to TRBJ1-2, with 7 bases aligning to TRBD1. Germline CDR1 is SGHAT and CDR2 is FQDESV (reference sequence). The junction had 9 bases not matched to a gene; V was cut back by 5 bases and J by 6 bases. CDR3 length: 14 amino acids. The CDR3 protein is CASSRIQGNHGYTF. The DNA of the CDR3 is TGTGCCAGCAGCCGAATACAGGGGAACCATGGCTACACCTTC.

The chain uses TRBV5-6 and TRBJ1-2, with a possible D match to TRBD1 (6 bases). This CDR3 is built from 13 residues. Per germline, CDR1 SGHDT and CDR2 YYEEEE. Trimming took off 4 bases at V and 8 bases at J, with 15 bases between the two ends. The DNA of the CDR3 is TGTGCCAGCAGCATCACAGGGTTAGGGGGCTACACCTTC. Translation gives CASSITGLGGYTF.

About this clonotype: The junction differs from germline at one of its ends, possibly a read error. This rearrangement joins TRBV7-9 to TRBJ2-7; TRBD2 matches at 7 bases. Germline CDR1 SEHNR, CDR2 FQNEAQ (reference sequence). The CDR3 sequence is 14 residues long. CDR3 nucleotide sequence: TGTGCCGGCAGCTTAAGCGGGGAGGGCTACGAGCAGTACTTC. Amino acids: CAGSLSGEGYEQYF.

This clonotype came up many times. The chain recombines TRBV9 with TRBJ2-3, with 7 bases matching TRBD2. Trimming took 0 bases from V and 0 from J; bases not matched to a gene: 4. The CDR3 has 16 amino acids. Germline V lookup: CDR1 SGDLS, CDR2 YYNGEE. This CDR3 is CASSVGAGPSTDTQYF. DNA for the CDR3: TGTGCCAGCAGCGTAGGAGCGGGGCCCAGCACAGATACGCAGTATTTT.

The CDR3 DNA follows: TGCGCCAGCAGCTTGGACGGTCAGCTGAAAAACATTCAGTACTTC. Its translation: CASSLDGQLKNIQYF. V and J are TRBV5-1 and TRBJ2-4, with D uncertain. Germline CDR1 and CDR2: SGHRS and YFSETQ. CDR3 size: 15 residues. Trimming removed 0 bases at V and 4 bases at J, with 11 bases between.